The T cell receptor beta chain described here comes from a study of cytomegalovirus exposure and HLA in healthy donors. Overall study context: According to later analysis, the same platform produced the 130 or so validation and 600 to 800 first-cohort repertoires. Study-wide results and limits: A few CMV-associated chains proved CMV antigen-specific in vitro. TCR sequences were mostly rare, though some public TCRs occurred in many donors.

Separate from the approximately 670-subject first cohort, the roughly 120-subject validation cohort was the one that the donors belonged to. The CDR3 length is 17 residues. Per the germline V gene, CDR1 is SGHTA and CDR2 is FQGTGA. Losses at the gene ends were 5 bases for V and 4 bases for J; bases not matched to a gene: 12. Produced via immunoSEQ multiplex PCR; TCRdb's table is partial and in-frame only. Of approximately 58,000 clones listed, over 75% are singletons. Turning to this clone: What it recognizes is unknown.

This receptor was taken from a woman aged 25 to 39 in good health and CMV-seronegative. The chain has TRBV7-3 and TRBJ2-7; TRBD2 agrees at 12 bases. Sequencing was carried out using PBMCs. The CDR3 coding sequence is TGTGCCAGCAGCCAACCGACCGGGACTAGCGGGTCTTACGAGCAGTACTTC. This gives the protein CASSQPTGTSGSYEQYF.